Sequencing of this T cell receptor beta chain was carried out in a study of T cells after posttransplantation cyclophosphamide (dated by TCRdb to the mid-2010s). Looking at the study overall: The study tracked T cell repertoire reconstitution by TRB sequencing after myeloablative bone marrow transplantation using posttransplantation cyclophosphamide as GVHD prophylaxis. Antigen receptor sequencing covered samples from a few dozen PTCy-treated patients and fewer than 20 of their related bone marrow donors. TRB sequencing was performed on blood from all 34 PTCy patients with 1-year posttransplant specimens. TRB sequencing was also done on up to about 3 additional blood samples from 2 to 5.2 years after transplant in 3 patients, and on pretransplant blood from 4 patients. Because TRA and TRB clonality correlated tightly in some ten samples, later TCR analyses were limited to TRB. Public TRB sequences were compared against a database of over 3,000 sequences linked to responses to pathogens, tumor antigens, self-antigens and alloantigens.

Peripheral blood samples were provided by related bone marrow donors on the day of marrow donation. Peripheral blood and bone marrow mononuclear cells were isolated by Ficoll-Hypaque density centrifugation and were cryopreserved. Genomic DNA was used for TRB sequencing, which was performed with the immunoSEQ assay at survey resolution or with the hsTCRB kit. Turning to the authors' computational methods: Initial read processing used immunoSEQ software, and repertoire analyses used the LymphoSeq R package. Clonality was computed as 1 minus normalized Shannon entropy, and a Gini coefficient was also calculated for each TRB dataset. Phenotypes of unsorted samples were inferred by mapping TRB sequences from sorted subsets of the recipient or donor onto unsorted samples of the same recipient. Sourced from immuneACCESS, this table was stored by TCRdb with only in-frame sequences that have V and J called. A share of the clones is absent; for the studies checked, an unresolved V gene accounts for under half, and the remainder has no known explanation. The V and J calls and clone size come from that table; D and trimming were worked out from the DNA. With 20,000 to 25,000 clones recorded, this sample contains no clone counted only once. Over 6.5% of the sample belongs to the ten largest clones.

Overall results and qualifications from the work: Across about 49 patients, TRB clonality was highly associated with recipient CMV seropositivity and CMV reactivation, and PTCy diversity was similar to diversity in CNI/methotrexate controls. Donor-recipient similarity was low at 1-2 months but increased during the first year, and donor CD8+ memory clones often dominated later blood repertoires. The TRB repertoires of T cells infiltrating skin or the GI tract showed only limited overlap with the TRB repertoires found in blood.

V lost 3 bases and J lost 1 base, and the count of bases not matched to a germline gene is 4. Based on the germline V gene, the CDR1 and CDR2 sequences are SGHTA and FQGNSA. The CDR3 sequence holds 15 residues, the cysteine and phenylalanine included. Only the CDR3 part of the read is kept: 45 bases, read in frame from the first base. This clone showed up many times. Its antigen is unknown. Per-base qualities were not stored, and no clone one base away is much larger. The V gene is TRBV7-2 and the J gene is TRBJ2-3; 7 nucleotides in the junction match TRBD1. The sample comprised PBMCs. This sequence was found in an older woman in good health, CMV-negative, and a related stem cell transplant donor. The CDR3 is CASSFEGAGTDTQYF. In nucleotides, the sequence is TGTGCCAGCAGCTTCGAGGGGGCCGGCACAGATACGCAGTATTTT.